This is a list of T cell receptor beta chains from one sample in a study of identical twins. Each CDR3 protein gets one entry after TCRdb re-called the 5' RACE reads with MiXCR. The table lists around 1.7 million distinct CDR3 sequences, around 29% of them singletons. Sequencing was carried out using cord blood. The receptors derive from a newborn girl in good health. Each CDR3 is given with its conserved first and last residue. Fields, in order: D gene, J gene, V gene, clone size, CDR3 DNA, CDR3 protein. D genes are given only for firm matches. Part of the rows lack a size; the others show once, few, many or a class for expanded clones.

D: TRBD2; J: TRBJ2-1; V: TRBV6-6; size: -; DNA: TGTGCCAGCGCCCTAGCGGGCCACGAGCAGTTCTTC; CDR3: CASALAGHEQFF
D: -; J: TRBJ1-2; V: TRBV29-1; size: few; DNA: TGCAGCGTTGGGGCGGACACTAACTATGGCTACACCTTC; CDR3: CSVGADTNYGYTF
D: -; J: TRBJ1-2; V: TRBV6-6; size: many; DNA: TGTGCCAGCAGTTACTCGGACTATGGCTACACCTTC; CDR3: CASSYSDYGYTF
D: -; J: TRBJ2-1; V: TRBV7-9; size: -; DNA: TGTGCCAGCAGGTCGAACAGGGTCGAACAGTTCTTC; CDR3: CASRSNRVEQFF
D: -; J: TRBJ2-7; V: TRBV20-1; size: -; DNA: TGCAGTGCCCGCCGATGGGCCCCCTACGAGCAGTACTTC; CDR3: CSARRWAPYEQYF
D: TRBD1; J: TRBJ2-2; V: TRBV9; size: few; DNA: TGTGCCAGCAGCGTACAGGGGGCGAACACCGGGGAGCTGTTTTTT; CDR3: CASSVQGANTGELFF
D: TRBD2; J: TRBJ2-2; V: TRBV4-1; size: -; DNA: TGCGCCAGCAGCCAACCGGGACTAGCGGGCACCGGGGAGCTGTTTTTT; CDR3: CASSQPGLAGTGELFF
D: TRBD1; J: TRBJ1-1; V: TRBV5-1; size: -; DNA: TGCGCCAGCAGCTTCATAGACAGGGGTGAGACTGAAGCTTTCTTT; CDR3: CASSFIDRGETEAFF
D: TRBD2; J: TRBJ2-7; V: TRBV20-1; size: -; DNA: TGCAGTGCTTTCGGGACTAGCGGGAGAAGTTTATTCTACGAGCAGTACTTC; CDR3: CSAFGTSGRSLFYEQYF
D: TRBD2; J: TRBJ2-2; V: TRBV5-1; size: many; DNA: TGTGCCAGCAGTTTACTAGCGGGAGCGAACACCGGGGAGCTGTTTTTT; CDR3: CASSLLAGANTGELFF
D: -; J: TRBJ2-3; V: TRBV7-8; size: -; DNA: TGTGCCAGCAGCTTAGCGCAGGGGATCTCAGATACGCAGTATTTT; CDR3: CASSLAQGISDTQYF
D: TRBD2; J: TRBJ2-5; V: TRBV3-1; size: few; DNA: TGTGCCAGCAGTACGGGACTAGAGGGTCACAATGAGCAGTACTTC; CDR3: CASSTGLEGHNEQYF
D: -; J: TRBJ1-5; V: TRBV19; size: -; DNA: TGTGCCAGTAGCCCTCCAGTGCATTTT; CDR3: CASSPPVHF
D: TRBD1; J: TRBJ2-6; V: TRBV18; size: -; DNA: TGTGCCAGCTCCCGCGCGACAGGGACTGGGGCCAACGTCCTGACTTTC; CDR3: CASSRATGTGANVLTF
D: -; J: TRBJ2-7; V: TRBV11-2; size: few; DNA: TGTGCCAGCAGCCCCGGGACCCCGTTCTACGAGCAGTACTTC; CDR3: CASSPGTPFYEQYF
D: -; J: TRBJ2-5; V: TRBV18; size: few; DNA: TGTGCCAGCTCACCACCCCTTTCCCAGACTAGGCTACAAGAGACCCAGTACTTC; CDR3: CASSPPLSQTRLQETQYF
D: -; J: TRBJ1-6; V: TRBV10-3; size: few; DNA: TGTGCCATCAGTGAGTCAAATAAATCACCCCTCCACTTT; CDR3: CAISESNKSPLHF
D: -; J: TRBJ1-6; V: TRBV27; size: -; DNA: TGTGCCAGCCGCCCACAGGGAGGCGCCTATAATTCACCCCTCCACTTT; CDR3: CASRPQGGAYNSPLHF
D: -; J: TRBJ1-6; V: TRBV7-9; size: few; DNA: TGTGCCAGCAGCTCGGACAGAACCAATTCACCCCTCCACTTT; CDR3: CASSSDRTNSPLHF
D: -; J: TRBJ2-7; V: TRBV12-3/TRBV12-4; size: -; DNA: TGTGCCAGCAGTTATGGGGGACGGTATCTCACAGGGAGGGGTAATGAGCAGTACTTC; CDR3: CASSYGGRYLTGRGNEQYF
D: -; J: TRBJ1-4; V: TRBV3-1; size: -; DNA: TGTGCCAGCAGGGCCGAGGGTGAAAAACTGTTTTTT; CDR3: CASRAEGEKLFF
D: -; J: TRBJ1-6; V: TRBV28; size: many; DNA: TGTGCCAGCCGGACGGCTTATAATTCACCCCTCCACTTT; CDR3: CASRTAYNSPLHF
D: -; J: TRBJ2-6; V: TRBV4-1; size: -; DNA: TGCGCCAGCAGCCAACCTCGAACAGGGACCTCTGGGGCCAACGTCCTGACTTTC; CDR3: CASSQPRTGTSGANVLTF
D: -; J: TRBJ1-6; V: TRBV20-1; size: -; DNA: TGCAGTGACACGAATTCACCCCTCCACTTT; CDR3: CSDTNSPLHF
D: -; J: TRBJ2-5; V: TRBV5-1; size: once; DNA: TGCGCCGGCAGCCGCCAAGAGACCCAGTACTTC; CDR3: CAGSRQETQYF
D: TRBD2; J: TRBJ2-2; V: TRBV2; size: few; DNA: TGTGCCAGCAGTCGTCAAGGGAGGGTCGGAAACACCGGGGAGCTGTTTTTT; CDR3: CASSRQGRVGNTGELFF
D: TRBD2; J: TRBJ2-7; V: TRBV6-5; size: -; DNA: TGTGCCAGCAGTTACGGGTGGACTAGCGGGAGCGGGTTGTACGAGCAGTACTTC; CDR3: CASSYGWTSGSGLYEQYF
D: -; J: TRBJ2-7; V: TRBV20-1; size: -; DNA: TGCAGTGCGCGCCGGCCTTCCGGCTACGAGCAGTACTTC; CDR3: CSARRPSGYEQYF
D: TRBD1; J: TRBJ1-2; V: TRBV10-3; size: -; DNA: TGTGCCATCAGCGGGACAGGGGGCGCGGGCTACACCTTC; CDR3: CAISGTGGAGYTF
D: TRBD2; J: TRBJ2-3; V: TRBV27; size: -; DNA: TGTGCCATAGCGACTAGCGGGAGGTTTTTAACAGATACGCAGTATTTT; CDR3: CAIATSGRFLTDTQYF